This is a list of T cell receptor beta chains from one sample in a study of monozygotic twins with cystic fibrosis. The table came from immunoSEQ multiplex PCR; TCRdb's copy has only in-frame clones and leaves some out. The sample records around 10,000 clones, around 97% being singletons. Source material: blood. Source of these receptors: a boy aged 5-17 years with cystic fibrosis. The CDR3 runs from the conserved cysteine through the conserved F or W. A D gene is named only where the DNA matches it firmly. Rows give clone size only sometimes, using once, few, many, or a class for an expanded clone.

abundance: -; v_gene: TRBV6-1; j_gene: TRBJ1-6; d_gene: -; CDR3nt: TGTGCCAGCGGACTCGACCGCTCGGAGTCACCCCTCCACTTT; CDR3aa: CASGLDRSESPLHF
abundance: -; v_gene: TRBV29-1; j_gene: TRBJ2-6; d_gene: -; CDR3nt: TGCAGCGTTGACAGCCAGACATCTGGGGCCAACGTCCTGACTTTC; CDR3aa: CSVDSQTSGANVLTF
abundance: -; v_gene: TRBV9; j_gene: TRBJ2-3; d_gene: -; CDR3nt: TGTGCCAGCAGCGGTCCCGAGGGTGGGACGCAGTATTTT; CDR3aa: CASSGPEGGTQYF
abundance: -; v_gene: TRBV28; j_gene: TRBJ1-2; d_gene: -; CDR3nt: TGTGCCAGCCTCCTCGTGGCAAGGGGTGGCTACACCTTC; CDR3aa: CASLLVARGGYTF
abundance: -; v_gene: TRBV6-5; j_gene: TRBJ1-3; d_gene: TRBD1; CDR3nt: TGTGCCAGCAGTTCAGGGGGATTAAGTCGGACCATATATTTT; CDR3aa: CASSSGGLSRTIYF
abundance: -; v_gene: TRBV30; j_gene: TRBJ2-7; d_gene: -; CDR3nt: TGTGCCTGGAGTGCCCTGAGGGTGGGCGAGCAGTACTTC; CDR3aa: CAWSALRVGEQYF
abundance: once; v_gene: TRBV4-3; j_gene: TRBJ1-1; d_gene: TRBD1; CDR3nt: TGCGCCAGCAGCCAAGATTCTCCGACAGGGTCTATGAACACTGAAGCTTTCTTT; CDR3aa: CASSQDSPTGSMNTEAFF
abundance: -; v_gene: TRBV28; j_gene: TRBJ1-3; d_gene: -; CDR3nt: TGTGCCAGCAGACTTCTACGGGGAAACACCATATATTTT; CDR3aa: CASRLLRGNTIYF
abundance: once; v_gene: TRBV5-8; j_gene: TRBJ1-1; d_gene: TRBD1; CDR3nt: TGTGCCAGCAGCGCCGATACAGGGGGCCCGGACACTGAAGCTTTCTTT; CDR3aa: CASSADTGGPDTEAFF
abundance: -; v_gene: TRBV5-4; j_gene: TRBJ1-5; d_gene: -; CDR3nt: TGTGCCAGCAGCTTGGACGGGGCACCCGATCAGCCCCAGCATTTT; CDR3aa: CASSLDGAPDQPQHF
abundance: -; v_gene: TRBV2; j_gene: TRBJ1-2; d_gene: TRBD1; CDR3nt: TGTGCCAGCAGTGAAGGACAGGGATATGGCTACACCTTC; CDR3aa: CASSEGQGYGYTF
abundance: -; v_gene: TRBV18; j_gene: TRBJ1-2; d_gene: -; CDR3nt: TGTGCCAGCTCAGCTACTAGACAGGACCATAGCTATGGCTACACCTTC; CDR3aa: CASSATRQDHSYGYTF
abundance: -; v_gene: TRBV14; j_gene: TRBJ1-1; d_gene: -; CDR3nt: TGTGCCAGCAGCCATTTGGGTAAAACTGAAGCTTTCTTT; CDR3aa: CASSHLGKTEAFF
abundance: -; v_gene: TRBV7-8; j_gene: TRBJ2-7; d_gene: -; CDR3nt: TGTGCCAGCAGCTTTTCAAGGGTAGGCCTTTTTCGGGGGGCGTACGAGCAGTACTTC; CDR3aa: CASSFSRVGLFRGAYEQYF
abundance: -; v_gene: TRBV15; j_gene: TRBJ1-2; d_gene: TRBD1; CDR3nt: TGTGCCACCAGCAGAGGCGACAGGGACTACACCTTC; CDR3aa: CATSRGDRDYTF
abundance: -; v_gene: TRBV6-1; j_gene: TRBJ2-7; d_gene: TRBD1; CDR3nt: TGTGCCAGCAGTGATCGGGACAGGGGATACGAGCAGTACTTC; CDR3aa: CASSDRDRGYEQYF
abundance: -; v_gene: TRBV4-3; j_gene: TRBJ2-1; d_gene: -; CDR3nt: TGCGCCAGCAGCCACCGCTACTCGGTTGAGCAGTTCTTC; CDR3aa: CASSHRYSVEQFF
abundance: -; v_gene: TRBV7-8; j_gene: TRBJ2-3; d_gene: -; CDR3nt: TGTGCCAGCAGCTTAGGGCAGGGAGCAGATACGCAGTATTTT; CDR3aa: CASSLGQGADTQYF
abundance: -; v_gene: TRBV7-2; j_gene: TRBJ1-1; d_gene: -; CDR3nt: TGTGCCAGCAGACCCGGGGCCCTCATGAACACTGAAGCTTTCTTT; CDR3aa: CASRPGALMNTEAFF
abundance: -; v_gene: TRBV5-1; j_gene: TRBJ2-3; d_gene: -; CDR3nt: TGCGCCAGCAGCGTAGGACAGCTTAGCACAGATACGCAGTATTTT; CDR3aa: CASSVGQLSTDTQYF
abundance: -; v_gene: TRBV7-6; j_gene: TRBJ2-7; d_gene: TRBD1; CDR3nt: TGTGCCAGCAGCTTAGAGAGCACAGGGGCCTACGAGCAGTACTTC; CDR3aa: CASSLESTGAYEQYF
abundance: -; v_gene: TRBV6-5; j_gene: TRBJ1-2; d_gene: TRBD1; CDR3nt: TGTGCCAGCAGTTACTCCATTTACAGGGGTGAGGATGGCTACACCTTC; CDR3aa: CASSYSIYRGEDGYTF
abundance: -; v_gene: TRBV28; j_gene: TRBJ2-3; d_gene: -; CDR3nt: TGTGCCAGCAGCCCCCCCGCCATAGATACGCAGTATTTT; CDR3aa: CASSPPAIDTQYF
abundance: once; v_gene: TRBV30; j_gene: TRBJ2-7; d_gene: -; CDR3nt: TGTGCCTGGAGTCGGCAGGCCTACGAGCAGTACTTC; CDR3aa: CAWSRQAYEQYF
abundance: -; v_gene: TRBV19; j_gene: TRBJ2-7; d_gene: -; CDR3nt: TGTGCCAGTAGTCCGCAGATGGGAGCGCCCTACGAGCAGTACTTC; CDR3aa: CASSPQMGAPYEQYF
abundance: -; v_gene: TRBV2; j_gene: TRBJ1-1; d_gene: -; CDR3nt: TGTGCCAGCCCTAGACAGAGAGGCACTGAAGCTTTCTTT; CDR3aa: CASPRQRGTEAFF
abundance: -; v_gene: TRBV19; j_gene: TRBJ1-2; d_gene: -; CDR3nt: TGTGCCAGTACCTCCGGCCACTTAAGGGGCTACACCTTC; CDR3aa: CASTSGHLRGYTF
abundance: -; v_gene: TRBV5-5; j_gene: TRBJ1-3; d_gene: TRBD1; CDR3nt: TGTGCCAGCAGCGGACAGGCCGCCGTCTCTGGAAACACCATATATTTT; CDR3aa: CASSGQAAVSGNTIYF
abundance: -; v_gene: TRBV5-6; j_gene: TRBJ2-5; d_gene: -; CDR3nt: TGTGCCAGCAGCTTGTGGCAGACCCAGTACTTC; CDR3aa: CASSLWQTQYF
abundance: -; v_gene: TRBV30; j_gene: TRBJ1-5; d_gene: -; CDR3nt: TGTGCCTGGAGTACAGACAGCAATCAGCCCCAGCATTTT; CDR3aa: CAWSTDSNQPQHF
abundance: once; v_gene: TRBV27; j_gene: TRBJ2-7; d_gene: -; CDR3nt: TGTGCCAGCAGTTTACGCGGGGCGGTCTACGAGCAGTACTTC; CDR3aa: CASSLRGAVYEQYF